The source of this TCR beta chain is a study of OX40 agonist ivuxolimab in advanced cancers. Study in general: Patients received ivuxolimab, an agonistic anti-OX40 (CD134) antibody. Partial responses were achieved by three patients, of whom one had hepatocellular carcinoma and two had cutaneous melanoma. Findings of the study overall: Normalized T-cell clonal expansion was also low in some nonresponders. The CD4+ and CD8+ T cells in the blood had expanded clonally by week 6 at 0.1 to 3.0 mg/kg.

Per the germline V gene, CDR1 is SQVTM and CDR2 is ANQGSEA. V lost 2 bases, J lost 6 bases, and 11 bases lay in between. The CDR3 loop spans 12 amino acids. On this clone: Its antigen is currently unknown.

The table came from immunoSEQ multiplex PCR; TCRdb's copy has only in-frame clones and leaves some out. The data show tens of thousands of clones, with over 60% seen just once and about 21% held by the top ten. The TCR was taken from an adult with an advanced solid tumor such as melanoma, head and neck, liver or kidney cancer. This material consisted of CD4+ or CD8+ T cells sorted from blood, taken in a trial of the OX40 agonist ivuxolimab. V is TRBV29-1 and J is TRBJ2-7; no clear D. CDR3 nucleotides: TGCAGCGTTGAACAACGGGCGAGCGAGCAGTACTTC. It specifies CSVEQRASEQYF.